The clone carrying this TCR beta chain was seen a handful of times. Its matching antigen is unknown. A second PCR, run for about 7 to 11 cycles, used a sample-barcoded 5' primer plus a J-beta primer mix. TCRdb redid the calling of the 5' RACE reads with MiXCR, one entry per CDR3 protein. The data show 1.5 million to 2 million distinct CDR3 sequences, 39% seen once. The data belong to a study of blood T cells in healthy people across ages. General study findings and limits: Bulk PBMC profiling left naive and antigen-experienced comparisons inconclusive.

The CDR3 loop spans 13 amino acids. CDR1 is SGHTA, CDR2 FQGNSA, per germline. V gene TRBV7-2 combines with J gene TRBJ2-4; D is perhaps TRBD1 or TRBD2 (5 bases each). The DNA end lines up better with TRBJ2-7; the J call may be wrong. This TCR came from a human donor in good health. Material: blood. The CDR3 coding sequence is TGTGCCAGCAGCGGGGGTGACACCCACGAGCAGTACTTC. Its translation: CASSGGDTHEQYF.